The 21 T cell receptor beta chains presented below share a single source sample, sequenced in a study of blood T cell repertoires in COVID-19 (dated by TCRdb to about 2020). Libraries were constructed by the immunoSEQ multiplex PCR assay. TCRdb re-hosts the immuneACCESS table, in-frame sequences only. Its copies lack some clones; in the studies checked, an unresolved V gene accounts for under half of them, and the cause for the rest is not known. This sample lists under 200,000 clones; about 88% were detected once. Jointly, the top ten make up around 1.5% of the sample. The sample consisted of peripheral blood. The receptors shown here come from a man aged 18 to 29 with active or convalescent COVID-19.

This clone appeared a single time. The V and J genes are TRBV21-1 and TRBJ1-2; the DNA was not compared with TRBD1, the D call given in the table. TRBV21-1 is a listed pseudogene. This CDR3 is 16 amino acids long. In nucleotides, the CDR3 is TGTGCCAGCAGCGACCGACAGGGTAGTTTGAACTATGGCTACACCTTC. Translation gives CASSDRQGSLNYGYTF.

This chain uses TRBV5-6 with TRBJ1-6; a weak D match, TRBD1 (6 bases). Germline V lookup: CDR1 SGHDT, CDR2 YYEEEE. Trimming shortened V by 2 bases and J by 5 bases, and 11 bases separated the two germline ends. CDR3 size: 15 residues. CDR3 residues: CASSFWQGNNSPLHF. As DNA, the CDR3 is TGTGCCAGCAGCTTTTGGCAGGGGAATAATTCACCCCTCCACTTT.

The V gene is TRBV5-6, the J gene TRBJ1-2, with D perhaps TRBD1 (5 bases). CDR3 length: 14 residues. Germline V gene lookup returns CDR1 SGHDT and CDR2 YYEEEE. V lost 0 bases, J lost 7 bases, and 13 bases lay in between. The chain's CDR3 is CASSLVGQGGGYTF. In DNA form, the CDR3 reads TGTGCCAGCAGCTTGGTGGGGCAGGGAGGTGGCTACACCTTC.

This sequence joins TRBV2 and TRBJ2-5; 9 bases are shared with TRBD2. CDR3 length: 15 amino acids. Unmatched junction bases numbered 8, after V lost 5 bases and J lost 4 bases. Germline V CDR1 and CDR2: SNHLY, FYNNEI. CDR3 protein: CASSPRGGGRETQYF. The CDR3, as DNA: TGTGCCAGCAGTCCCCGCGGGGGGGGCAGAGAGACCCAGTACTTC.

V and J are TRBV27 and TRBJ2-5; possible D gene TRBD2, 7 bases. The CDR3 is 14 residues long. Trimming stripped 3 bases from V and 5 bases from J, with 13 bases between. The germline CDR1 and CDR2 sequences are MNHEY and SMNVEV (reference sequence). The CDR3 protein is CASSLVGGQETQYF. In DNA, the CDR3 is TGTGCCAGCAGTTTGGTGGGGGGGCAGGAGACCCAGTACTTC.

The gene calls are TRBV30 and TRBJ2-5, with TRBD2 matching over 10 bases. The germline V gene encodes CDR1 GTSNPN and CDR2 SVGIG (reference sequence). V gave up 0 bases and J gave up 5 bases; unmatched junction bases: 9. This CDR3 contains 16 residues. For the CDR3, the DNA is TGTGCCTGGAGTGTACCGACTAGCGGGTCCACGGAGACCCAGTACTTC. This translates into CAWSVPTSGSTETQYF. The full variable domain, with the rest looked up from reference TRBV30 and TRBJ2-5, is SQTIHQWPATLVQPVGSPLSLECTVEGTSNPNLYWYRQAAGRGLQLLFYSVGIGQISSEVPQNLSASRPQDRQFILSSKKLLLSDSGFYLCAWSVPTSGSTETQYFGPGTRLLVL.

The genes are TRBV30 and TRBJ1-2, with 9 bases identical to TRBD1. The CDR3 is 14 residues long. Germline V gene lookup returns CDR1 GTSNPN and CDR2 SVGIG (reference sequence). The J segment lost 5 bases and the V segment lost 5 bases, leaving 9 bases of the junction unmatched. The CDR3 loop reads CAWGREDRGYGYTF. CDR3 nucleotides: TGTGCCTGGGGCCGCGAGGACAGGGGTTATGGCTACACCTTC.

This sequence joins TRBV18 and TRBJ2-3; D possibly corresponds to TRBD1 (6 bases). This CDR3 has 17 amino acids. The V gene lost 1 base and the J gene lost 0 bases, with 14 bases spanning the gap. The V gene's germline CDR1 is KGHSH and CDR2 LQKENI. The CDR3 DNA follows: TGTGCCAGCTCACCACTAGACAGGAGTTCTAGCACAGATACGCAGTATTTT. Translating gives CASSPLDRSSSTDTQYF.

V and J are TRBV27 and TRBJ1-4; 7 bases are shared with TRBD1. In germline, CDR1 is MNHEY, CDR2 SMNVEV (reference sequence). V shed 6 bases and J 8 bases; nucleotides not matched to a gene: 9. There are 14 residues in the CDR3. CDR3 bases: TGTGCCAGCAGCCCCGACAGGGCTGGGGAAAAACTGTTTTTT. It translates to CASSPDRAGEKLFF.

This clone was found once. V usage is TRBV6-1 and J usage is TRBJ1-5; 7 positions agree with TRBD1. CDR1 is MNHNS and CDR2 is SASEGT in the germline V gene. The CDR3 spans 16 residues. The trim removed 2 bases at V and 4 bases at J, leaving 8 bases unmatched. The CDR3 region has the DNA TGTGCCAGCAGTGAACCCGGCAGGGGGGAGAATCAGCCCCAGCATTTT. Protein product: CASSEPGRGENQPQHF.

As DNA, the CDR3 is TGTGCCAGCAGCTTGCCCACAGGGGGCTATGGCTACACCTTC. Its translation: CASSLPTGGYGYTF. V gene TRBV5-4 combines with J gene TRBJ1-2, with TRBD1 identical over 8 bases. Germline V gene data show CDR1 as SGHNT and CDR2 as YYREEE (reference sequence). There are 14 residues in the CDR3. J gave up 4 bases and V 1 base, and 3 bases lay outside the gene matches.

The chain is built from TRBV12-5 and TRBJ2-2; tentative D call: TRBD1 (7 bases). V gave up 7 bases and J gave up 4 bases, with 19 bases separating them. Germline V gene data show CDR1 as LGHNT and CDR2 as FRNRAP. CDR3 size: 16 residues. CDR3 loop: CASAPEGARGTGELFF. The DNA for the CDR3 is TGTGCTAGTGCTCCGGAGGGGGCGCGTGGCACCGGGGAGCTGTTTTTT.

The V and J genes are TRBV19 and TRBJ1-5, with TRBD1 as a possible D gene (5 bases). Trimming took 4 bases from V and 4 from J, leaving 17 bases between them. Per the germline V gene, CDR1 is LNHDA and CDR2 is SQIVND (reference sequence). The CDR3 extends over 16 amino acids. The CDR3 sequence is CASSTYIRQRNQPQHF. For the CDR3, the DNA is TGTGCCAGTAGTACATATATCCGACAGAGAAATCAGCCCCAGCATTTT. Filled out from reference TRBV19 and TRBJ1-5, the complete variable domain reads DGGITQSPKYLFRKEGQNVTLSCEQNLNHDAMYWYRQDPGQGLRLIYYSQIVNDFQKGDIAEGYSVSREKKESFPLTVTSAQKNPTAFYLCASSTYIRQRNQPQHFGDGTRLSIL.

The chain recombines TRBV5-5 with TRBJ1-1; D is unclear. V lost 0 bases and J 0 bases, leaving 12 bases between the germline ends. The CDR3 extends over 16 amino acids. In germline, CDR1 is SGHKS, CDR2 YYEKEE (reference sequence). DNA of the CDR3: TGTGCCAGCAGCTTGGAGAGGGTTTCTTTGAACACTGAAGCTTTCTTT. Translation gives CASSLERVSLNTEAFF.

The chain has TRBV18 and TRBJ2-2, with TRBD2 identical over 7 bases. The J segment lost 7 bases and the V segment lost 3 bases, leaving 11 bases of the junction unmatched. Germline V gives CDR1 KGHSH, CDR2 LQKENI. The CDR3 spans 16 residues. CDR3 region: CASSPRGGEGVGELFF. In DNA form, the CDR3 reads TGTGCCAGCTCACCCCGTGGAGGGGAGGGAGTCGGGGAGCTGTTTTTT.

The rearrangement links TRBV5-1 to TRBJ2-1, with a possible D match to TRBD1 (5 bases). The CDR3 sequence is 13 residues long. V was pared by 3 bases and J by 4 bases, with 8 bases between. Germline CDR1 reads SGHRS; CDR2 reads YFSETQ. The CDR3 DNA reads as TGCGCCAGCAGCTCCAGGGATTACAATGAGCAGTTCTTC. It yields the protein CASSSRDYNEQFF.

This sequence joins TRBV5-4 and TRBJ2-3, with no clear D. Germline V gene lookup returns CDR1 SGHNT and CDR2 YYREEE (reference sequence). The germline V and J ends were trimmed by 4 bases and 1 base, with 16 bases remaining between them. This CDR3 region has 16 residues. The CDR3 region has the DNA TGTGCCAGCAGCACCATGGCGGAGCTAGGCACAGATACGCAGTATTTT. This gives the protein CASSTMAELGTDTQYF.

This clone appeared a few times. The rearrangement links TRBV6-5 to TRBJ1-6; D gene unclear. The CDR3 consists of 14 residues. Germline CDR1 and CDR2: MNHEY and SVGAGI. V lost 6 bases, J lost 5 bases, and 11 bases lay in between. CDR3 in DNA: TGTGCCAGCAGCCAGGCCCAGAATAATTCACCCCTCCACTTT. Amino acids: CASSQAQNNSPLHF.

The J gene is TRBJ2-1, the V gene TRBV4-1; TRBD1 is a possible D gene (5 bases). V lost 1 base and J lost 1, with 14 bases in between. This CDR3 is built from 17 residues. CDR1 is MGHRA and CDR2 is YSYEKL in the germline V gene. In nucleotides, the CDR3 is TGCGCCAGCAGCCAAGCAGGGCTGGCAAGATCCTACAATGAGCAGTTCTTC. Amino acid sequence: CASSQAGLARSYNEQFF.

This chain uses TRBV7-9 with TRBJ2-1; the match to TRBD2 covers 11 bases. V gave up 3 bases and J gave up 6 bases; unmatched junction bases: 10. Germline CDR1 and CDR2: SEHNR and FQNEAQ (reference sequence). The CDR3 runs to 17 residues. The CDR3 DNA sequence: TGTGCCAGCAGCTTCACCACGGGTAGCGGGAGGGCCAATGAGCAGTTCTTC. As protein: CASSFTTGSGRANEQFF.

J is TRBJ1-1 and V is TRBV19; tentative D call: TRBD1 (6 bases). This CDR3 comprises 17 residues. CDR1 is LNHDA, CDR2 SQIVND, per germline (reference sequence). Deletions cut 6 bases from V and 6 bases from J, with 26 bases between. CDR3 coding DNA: TGTGCCAGTAGGGGAGTAATGGGGGCCAAAAGCAACCCTGAAGCTTTCTTT. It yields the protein CASRGVMGAKSNPEAFF.